Given below is one T cell receptor (beta chain) in context. This CDR3 has 13 amino acids. Germline lookup yields CDR1 GTSNPN and CDR2 SVGIG (reference sequence). Between the trimmed V and J ends, which lost 2 bases and 3 bases, there was a span of 10 bases. These data originate in a study of shared clonotypes between healthy human individuals. TCRdb's table, derived via immunoSEQ multiplex PCR, lists solely in-frame clones and lacks some. The table includes fewer than 2.5 million clones, 93% detected once. Sequenced sample: naive CD4+ T cells from PBMCs. Regarding subset: CD45RA+ positively selected. The source of this sequence is a man in his late teens or twenties in good health. Some clones in this sample may be carry-over from other donors' samples. The chain links TRBV30 to TRBJ2-5; D perhaps matches TRBD1 (5 bases). The CDR3 spells CAWSWGPEETQYF. CDR3 bases: TGTGCCTGGAGTTGGGGCCCGGAAGAGACCCAGTACTTC.